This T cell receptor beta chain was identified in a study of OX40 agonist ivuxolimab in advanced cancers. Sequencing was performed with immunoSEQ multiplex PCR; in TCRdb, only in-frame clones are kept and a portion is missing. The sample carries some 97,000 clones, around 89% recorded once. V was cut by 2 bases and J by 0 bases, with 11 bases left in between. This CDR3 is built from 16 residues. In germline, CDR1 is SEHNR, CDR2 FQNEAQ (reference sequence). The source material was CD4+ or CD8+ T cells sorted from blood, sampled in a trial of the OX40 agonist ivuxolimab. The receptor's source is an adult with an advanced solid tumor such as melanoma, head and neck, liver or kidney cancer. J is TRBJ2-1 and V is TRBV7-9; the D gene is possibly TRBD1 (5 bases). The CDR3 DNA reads TGTGCCAGCAGCTTAACAGGTTGGGGCTCCTACAATGAGCAGTTCTTC. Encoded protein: CASSLTGWGSYNEQFF.